The 25 T cell receptor beta chains below come from one sample, sequenced in a study of blood T cell repertoires in COVID-19. Sequenced by immunoSEQ multiplex PCR; TCRdb stores in-frame clones only, minus some. The repertoire holds approximately 220,000 clones, with roughly 80% as singletons. The sequencing input was peripheral blood. Receptor source: a woman in her twenties or thirties who had recovered from COVID-19.

This chain connects TRBV5-5 to TRBJ2-5; 7 bases align to TRBD1. This CDR3 contains 14 residues. Germline V lookup: CDR1 SGHKS, CDR2 YYEKEE (reference sequence). The V and J ends lost 4 bases and 2 bases, in that order; junction bases with no gene match: 5. CDR3 protein: CASSLGQLQETQYF. The CDR3 region has the DNA TGTGCCAGCAGCCTGGGACAGCTGCAAGAGACCCAGTACTTC.

Written as DNA, the CDR3 is TGCAGCGCAGGGACAGGGCCCGAAAAACTGTTTTTT. This sequence encodes CSAGTGPEKLFF. The chain carries TRBV29-1 and TRBJ1-4, with 9 positions matching TRBD1. Looked up from germline, CDR1 is SQVTM and CDR2 is ANQGSEA. The V gene end was trimmed by 7 bases and the J gene end by 8 bases; junction bases not matched to a gene: 5. The length of the CDR3 is 12 residues.

This clone was detected only once. V usage is TRBV14 and J usage is TRBJ2-1, with 10 positions matching TRBD2. The germline V gene has CDR1 SGHDN and CDR2 FVKESK. V gave up 1 base and J gave up 5 bases; unmatched junction bases: 11. The CDR3 runs to 18 residues. In DNA form, the CDR3 reads TGTGCCAGCAGCCAAGGTCTGATAGCGGGAGGCCCTGACAATGAGCAGTTCTTC. This encodes CASSQGLIAGGPDNEQFF.

This rearrangement joins TRBV30 to TRBJ1-2; D not certain. Germline CDR1 and CDR2: GTSNPN and SVGIG (reference sequence). CDR3 length: 12 amino acids. The V end lost 4 bases, the J end lost 0 bases, and 6 bases lay between the germline ends. The CDR3 loop is CAWTGTNYGYTF. The DNA for the CDR3 is TGTGCCTGGACAGGAACTAACTATGGCTACACCTTC.

This sequence joins TRBV6-5 and TRBJ2-7; 8 nucleotides align to TRBD2. Germline V gene lookup returns CDR1 MNHEY and CDR2 SVGAGI. This CDR3 comprises 14 residues. J gave up 6 bases and V 2 bases, and 6 bases lay outside the gene matches. The chain's CDR3 is CASSYGSGSVEQYF. In DNA form, the CDR3 reads TGTGCCAGCAGTTACGGGAGCGGGAGCGTCGAGCAGTACTTC.

V and J are TRBV19 and TRBJ2-7; 7 nucleotides line up with TRBD2. V was pared by 5 bases and J by 2 bases, with 3 bases of the junction left unmatched. Per germline, CDR1 LNHDA and CDR2 SQIVND (reference sequence). This CDR3 contains 13 residues. The CDR3: CASSWGRAYEQYF. Here the CDR3 DNA reads TGTGCCAGTAGTTGGGGGAGGGCCTACGAGCAGTACTTC.

The chain joins TRBV7-9 to TRBJ1-1; a weak D match, TRBD1 (5 bases). CDR3 size: 12 residues. V was clipped by 2 bases and J by 10 bases, with 11 bases between them. Germline CDR1 and CDR2: SEHNR and FQNEAQ (reference sequence). The CDR3 loop is CASSLIGQGAFF. CDR3 sequence (DNA): TGTGCCAGCAGCTTAATTGGCCAGGGAGCTTTCTTT.

J is TRBJ2-3 and V is TRBV7-9, with D possibly TRBD2 on 6 matching bases. Trimming stripped 4 bases from V and 6 bases from J, with 14 bases between. CDR1 is SEHNR, CDR2 FQNEAQ, per germline (reference sequence). This CDR3 is built from 14 residues. Here the CDR3 DNA reads TGTGCCAGCAGCTCCTTGGGAGGAGTGGATACGCAGTATTTT. Encoded protein: CASSSLGGVDTQYF.

J is TRBJ2-5 and V is TRBV5-1; maybe TRBD1 (5 bases). Germline V CDR1 and CDR2: SGHRS, YFSETQ. Trimming removed 4 bases from V and 5 bases from J, with 15 bases in between. The CDR3 runs to 14 residues. CDR3 residues: CASSLQGYTETQYF. The CDR3 DNA reads as TGCGCCAGCAGCCTTCAGGGTTATACGGAGACCCAGTACTTC. Drawing the rest from reference TRBV5-1 and TRBJ2-5, the complete variable domain is KAGVTQTPRYLIKTRGQQVTLSCSPISGHRSVSWYQQTPGQGLQFLFEYFSETQRNKGNFPGRFSGRQFSNSRSEMNVSTLELGDSALYLCASSLQGYTETQYFGPGTRLLVL.

In regard to this clone: Different DNA sequences within this sample yield the same CDR3. This sequence joins TRBV2 and TRBJ2-3, with 12 bases identical to TRBD2. Germline trimming cut 4 bases from V and 1 base from J; bases unmatched to any gene: 0. This CDR3 region has 15 residues. Looked up from germline, CDR1 is SNHLY and CDR2 is FYNNEI. CDR3 sequence reads: CASSGLAGGTDTQYF. Written as DNA, the CDR3 is TGTGCCAGCAGTGGACTAGCGGGGGGCACAGATACGCAGTATTTT.

J is TRBJ2-2 and V is TRBV25-1; D uncertain. Deletions cut 3 bases from V and 6 bases from J, with 5 bases between. Germline assignment: CDR1 MGHDK and CDR2 SYGVNS. This CDR3 is built from 12 residues. The CDR3 sequence is CASSDFSGELFF. Here the CDR3 DNA reads TGTGCCAGCAGTGACTTTTCCGGGGAGCTGTTTTTT.

The chain has TRBV14 and TRBJ2-5, with D hard to call. V was shortened by 4 bases and J by 3 bases, with 9 bases between the two germline ends. Germline-derived CDR1 and CDR2 are SGHDN and FVKESK. The CDR3 sequence is 13 residues long. CDR3 residues: CASSPQSEETQYF. CDR3 nucleotides: TGTGCCAGCAGCCCCCAGAGCGAAGAGACCCAGTACTTC.

The CDR3 loop reads CASSPSLAVGGPEQYF. In DNA, the CDR3 is TGTGCCAGCAGCCCTTCACTAGCGGTCGGAGGGCCCGAGCAGTACTTC. This chain uses TRBV3-1 (or the pseudogene TRBV3-2) with TRBJ2-7; 8 nucleotides match TRBD2. Losses at the gene ends were 4 bases for V and 6 bases for J; bases not matched to a gene: 14. CDR1 is LGHDT, CDR2 YNNKEL, per germline (reference sequence). This CDR3 spans 16 amino acids.

V usage is TRBV2 and J usage is TRBJ2-7; D ambiguous. V was shortened by 6 bases and J by 6 bases, with 12 bases between the two germline ends. The CDR3 runs 12 residues. Germline CDR1 SNHLY, CDR2 FYNNEI. The CDR3 loop reads CASREIKLEQYF. The CDR3 DNA is TGTGCCAGCAGGGAGATTAAGCTCGAGCAGTACTTC.

The rearrangement uses TRBV12-5 and TRBJ1-1, with D unclear. Germline loops: CDR1 LGHNT, CDR2 FRNRAP. CDR3 length: 13 residues. With 2 bases removed from V and 4 bases from J, the gap between germline ends came to 8 bases. The CDR3 sequence: CASGLTEGTEAFF. In DNA, the CDR3 is TGTGCTAGTGGTTTGACAGAGGGCACTGAAGCTTTCTTT.

The CDR3 reads CAIRTGKNIQYF. CDR3 coding DNA: TGTGCCATAAGGACAGGGAAAAACATTCAGTACTTC. The chain is built from TRBV2 and TRBJ2-4; 8 nucleotides line up with TRBD1. There are 12 residues in the CDR3. The junction had 3 bases not matched to a gene; V was cut back by 10 bases and J by 4 bases. Germline-derived CDR1 and CDR2 are SNHLY and FYNNEI.

The V gene is TRBV2, the J gene TRBJ1-5; 8 nucleotides align to TRBD1. The ends lost 7 bases at V and 6 bases at J; junction bases unmatched: 8. Germline V lookup: CDR1 SNHLY, CDR2 FYNNEI. The CDR3 extends over 14 amino acids. The CDR3 loop is CASTRDRGPQPQHF. The DNA for the CDR3 is TGTGCCAGCACTAGAGACAGGGGTCCTCAGCCCCAGCATTTT.

The V and J genes are TRBV19 and TRBJ1-5; no clear D. CDR3 size: 10 residues. Germline V gives CDR1 LNHDA, CDR2 SQIVND (reference sequence). The CDR3 protein is CAGGYQPQHF. CDR3 DNA: TGTGCGGGAGGGTATCAGCCCCAGCATTTT.

This chain connects TRBV18 to TRBJ2-6; 7 bases fit TRBD1. This CDR3 spans 16 amino acids. J lost 0 bases, V lost 7 bases, and 6 bases had no gene match. Germline-derived CDR1 and CDR2 are KGHSH and LQKENI. The CDR3: CASYGQVDSGANVLTF. CDR3 DNA: TGTGCCAGCTATGGACAGGTGGACTCTGGGGCCAACGTCCTGACTTTC.

The rearrangement links TRBV28 to TRBJ1-2; no definite D call. The CDR3 sequence is 12 residues long. The V end lost 7 bases, the J end lost 8 bases, and 14 bases lay between the germline ends. The germline CDR1 and CDR2 sequences are MDHEN and SYDVKM. The chain's CDR3 is CASITSLGGYTF. The CDR3 DNA reads TGTGCCAGCATCACCTCCCTGGGCGGCTACACCTTC.

This clone was observed a handful of times. The sample holds other DNA sequences that translate to the same CDR3. The rearrangement uses TRBV7-9 and TRBJ2-1, with 9 positions matching TRBD2. This CDR3 has 16 residues. CDR1 and CDR2 (germline): SEHNR, FQNEAQ (reference sequence). The V and J ends lost 0 bases and 2 bases, in that order; junction bases with no gene match: 2. CDR3 in DNA: TGTGCCAGCAGCTTAGCACTAGCGGGTACCTACAATGAGCAGTTCTTC. This translates into CASSLALAGTYNEQFF.

This clone was found a few times. This chain joins TRBV2 and TRBJ2-7; D is uncertain. Between the trimmed V and J ends, which lost 4 bases and 2 bases, there was a span of 9 bases. The CDR3 is made up of 13 amino acids. Germline V CDR1 and CDR2: SNHLY, FYNNEI. CDR3 nucleotide sequence: TGTGCCAGCAGTGTTAGAGAAGCCTACGAGCAGTACTTC. This sequence encodes CASSVREAYEQYF.

The V and J genes are TRBV2 and TRBJ2-7; D is possibly TRBD1 (8 bases). The CDR3 is made up of 16 amino acids. V was shortened by 1 base and J by 4 bases, with 17 bases between the two germline ends. Germline CDR1 is SNHLY and CDR2 is FYNNEI. CDR3 nucleotide sequence: TGTGCCAGCAGTGAAGGGGGAGGGGACAGGTCATACGAGCAGTACTTC. It encodes CASSEGGGDRSYEQYF. The entire variable domain, with the rest obtained from reference TRBV2 and TRBJ2-7, is as follows: EPEVTQTPSHQVTQMGQEVILRCVPISNHLYFYWYRQILGQKVEFLVSFYNNEISEKSEIFDDQFSVERPDGSNFTLKIRSTKLEDSAMYFCASSEGGGDRSYEQYFGPGTRLTVT.

This clone was observed a few times. The chain recombines TRBV28 with TRBJ2-3; 7 nucleotides agree with TRBD1. Unmatched junction bases numbered 22, after V lost 3 bases and J lost 4 bases. Germline V gene sequence: CDR1 MDHEN, CDR2 SYDVKM. The CDR3 loop spans 20 amino acids. The CDR3 DNA sequence: TGTGCCAGCAGTTTTTCGGCGCATGAATTGCAACAGGGGAGACCAGATACGCAGTATTTT. Translating gives CASSFSAHELQQGRPDTQYF.

This clone has a single count. The rearrangement joins TRBV6-6 to TRBJ2-1, with TRBD2 matching 9 bases. This CDR3 comprises 14 residues. J was trimmed by 7 bases and V by 6 bases; bases with no gene match: 7. Looked up from germline, CDR1 is MNHNY and CDR2 is SVGAGI (reference sequence). Here the CDR3 reads CASSPGTSSNEQFF. The CDR3 nucleotides read TGTGCCAGCAGCCCCGGGACTAGCTCTAATGAGCAGTTCTTC.